The T cell receptor beta chain described here comes from a study of cytomegalovirus exposure and HLA in healthy donors. General study findings and limits: Most TCR sequences were uncommon, yet certain public TCRs appeared in many donors. HLA-A and HLA-B allele assignments for most subjects were reportedly predicted accurately using TCR beta sequences. It was likely that a cluster of highly shared sequence variants was a sequencing artifact. According to an earlier analysis, most TCR beta V segments yielded productive rearrangements about 87% or about 30% of the time.

PCR primers comprised 60 Vbeta and 13 Jbeta primers. Assay used: immunoSEQ multiplex PCR; TCRdb lists only in-frame clones, some missing. Of 90,000 to 150,000 clones listed, less than 85% were seen once; the top ten hold around 4.2%. This clone came up once. Its antigen remains unidentified. At one boundary the junction diverges from the germline segment, which might be a read error. Germline V CDR1 and CDR2: SEHNR, FQNEAQ (reference sequence). The CDR3 sequence is 19 residues long. This TCR derives from a woman aged 40-49 years in good health and CMV-seronegative. The sequenced sample was PBMCs. The gene calls are TRBV7-9 and TRBJ2-5; 9 bases match TRBD2. DNA of the CDR3: TGTTCCAGCAGCTTAGGACGCCTAGCGGGGCCAAAATTACAAGAGACCCAGTACTTC. This gives the protein CSSSLGRLAGPKLQETQYF.